This TCR beta chain was sequenced during a study of T cell responses to AZD1222 COVID-19 vaccine. The study, taken as a whole, reports: Distributed over spike, vaccine-associated CD4 TCRs predominated at 160-218 and 743-854. Repertoires were sampled only after the peak T cell response.

Sequencing used immunoSEQ multiplex PCR; TCRdb keeps in-frame clones, though not all of them. The sample is made up of more than 110,000 clones, and the top ten hold about 2.3% of it. Germline V gene sequence: CDR1 LNHDA, CDR2 SQIVND (reference sequence). After removal of 4 bases from V and 6 bases from J, the junction contained 2 bases not matched to a gene. The CDR3 extends over 13 amino acids. About this clone: Its antigen remains unknown.

V gene TRBV19 combines with J gene TRBJ2-1, with 8 bases matching TRBD1. This receptor was identified in an adult in good health. Sequenced material: peripheral blood. CDR3 bases: TGTGCCAGTAGTAGGACAGGGCGCAATGAGCAGTTCTTC. Residues: CASSRTGRNEQFF.